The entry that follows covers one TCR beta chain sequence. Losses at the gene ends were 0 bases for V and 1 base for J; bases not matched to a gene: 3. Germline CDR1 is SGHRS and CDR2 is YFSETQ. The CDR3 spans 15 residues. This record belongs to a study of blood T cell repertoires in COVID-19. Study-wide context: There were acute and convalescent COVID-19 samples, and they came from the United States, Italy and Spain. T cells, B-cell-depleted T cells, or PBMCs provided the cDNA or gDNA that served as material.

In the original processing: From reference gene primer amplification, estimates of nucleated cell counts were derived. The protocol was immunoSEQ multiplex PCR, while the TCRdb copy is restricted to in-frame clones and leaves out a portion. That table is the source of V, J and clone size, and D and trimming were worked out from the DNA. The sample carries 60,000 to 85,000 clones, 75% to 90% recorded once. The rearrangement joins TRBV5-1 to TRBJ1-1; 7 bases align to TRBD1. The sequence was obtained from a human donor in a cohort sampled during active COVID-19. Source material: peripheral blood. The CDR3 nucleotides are TGCGCCAGCAGCTTGGATGGGACAGCGAACACTGAAGCTTTCTTT. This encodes CASSLDGTANTEAFF.